These 23 T cell receptor beta chains were sequenced from one sample in a study of cytomegalovirus exposure and HLA in healthy donors. Primers included in the PCR were 60 Vbeta and 13 Jbeta primers. TCRdb's table, derived via immunoSEQ multiplex PCR, lists solely in-frame clones and lacks some. In the table there are 150,000 or so clones, around two thirds of which are singletons. Sequenced: PBMCs. The receptors come from a man aged 25 to 45 in good health and CMV-seropositive.

The gene calls are TRBV30 and TRBJ2-7; D is unresolved. V lost 0 bases and J lost 7, with 7 bases in between. CDR1 and CDR2 (germline): GTSNPN, SVGIG (reference sequence). The CDR3 spans 11 residues. For the CDR3, the DNA is TGTGCCTGGAGTGTGAGTCGGGAGCAGTACTTC. Amino acids: CAWSVSREQYF.

V and J are TRBV18 and TRBJ1-1; weak D call: TRBD1 (5 bases). The CDR3 consists of 16 residues. Germline-derived CDR1 and CDR2 are KGHSH and LQKENI. Trimming left V 2 bases short and J 0 bases short, with 13 bases between. CDR3 region: CASSPSRGGLNTEAFF. The CDR3 DNA sequence: TGTGCCAGCTCACCAAGTAGGGGAGGGTTGAACACTGAAGCTTTCTTT.

The chain joins TRBV13 to TRBJ2-7; possible D gene TRBD1, 5 bases. V lost 0 bases and J 3 bases, leaving 9 bases between the germline ends. CDR1 and CDR2 (germline): PRHDT, FYEKMQ (reference sequence). This CDR3 spans 14 amino acids. The CDR3 DNA is TGTGCCAGCAGCTTAGGTCGACAGTACTACGAGCAGTACTTC. This codes for CASSLGRQYYEQYF.

The chain recombines TRBV21-1 with TRBJ2-5; the table gives TRBD2 as D, unverified against the DNA. TRBV21-1 is noted as a pseudogene. The CDR3 has 15 residues. The CDR3 DNA follows: TGTGCCAGCAGCACCTCGCTCCCGAGAGTCCCTAGTCAGTACTTC. This encodes CASSTSLPRVPSQYF.

J is TRBJ1-1 and V is TRBV28, with 8 bases matching TRBD1. Germline V gene data show CDR1 as MDHEN and CDR2 as SYDVKM. The CDR3 totals 16 residues. The ends lost 7 bases at V and 2 bases at J; junction bases unmatched: 12. The CDR3 DNA reads as TGTGCCAGCACCGACTCGGACAGGGCTCTAAACACTGAAGCTTTCTTT. Residues: CASTDSDRALNTEAFF.

The gene calls are TRBV7-2 and TRBJ2-5, with TRBD2 matching over 7 bases. The DNA end is a closer match to TRBJ2-7, so the J assignment may be wrong. The CDR3 is 15 amino acids. The germline gives CDR1 SGHTA, CDR2 FQGNSA. CDR3 coding DNA: TGTGCCAGCAGCTTGTCCGGAGCGGGAACCTACGAGCAGTACTTC. This gives the protein CASSLSGAGTYEQYF.

This chain connects TRBV7-9 to TRBJ1-5, with 8 bases identical to TRBD1. From germline, CDR1 is SEHNR and CDR2 FQNEAQ (reference sequence). The CDR3 has 15 amino acids. Trimming removed 2 bases from V and 3 bases from J; junction bases left unmatched: 3. The CDR3 DNA reads TGTGCCAGCAGCTTAACAGGGGGGGACAATCAGCCCCAGCATTTT. Amino acid sequence: CASSLTGGDNQPQHF. The full variable domain, rest sourced from reference TRBV7-9 and TRBJ1-5, is DTGVSQNPRHKITKRGQNVTFRCDPISEHNRLYWYRQTLGQGPEFLTYFQNEAQLEKSRLLSDRFSAERPKGSFSTLEIQRTEQGDSAMYLCASSLTGGDNQPQHFGDGTRLSIL.

The V call is TRBV5-1, the J call TRBJ2-3, with TRBD1 identical over 8 bases. The CDR3 runs to 15 residues. Trimming cost V 4 bases and J 5 bases; bases outside gene matches: 9. From germline, CDR1 is SGHRS and CDR2 YFSETQ. In DNA form, the CDR3 reads TGCGCCAGCAGCCCCCCGGGACAGGTAAAAGATACGCAGTATTTT. Encoded protein: CASSPPGQVKDTQYF.

This clone was counted once. The CDR3 loop reads CASSPLVGGGTNEQFF. DNA for the CDR3: TGTGCCAGCAGCCCACTTGTGGGGGGGGGAACAAATGAGCAGTTCTTC. The chain recombines TRBV7-9 with TRBJ2-1, with 7 bases fitting TRBD2. J gave up 7 bases and V 5 bases, and 14 bases lay outside the gene matches. This CDR3 is built from 16 residues. Germline CDR1 is SEHNR and CDR2 is FQNEAQ (reference sequence).

This clone appeared once. Other DNA sequences of this sample code for an identical CDR3. J is TRBJ1-1 and V is TRBV11-2; 7 nucleotides agree with TRBD1. The CDR3 consists of 14 residues. J was trimmed by 1 base and V by 5 bases; bases with no gene match: 4. CDR1 SGHAT and CDR2 FQNNGV come from the germline V gene. CDR3 sequence: CASSRGQQNTEAFF. The CDR3 DNA is TGTGCCAGCAGCCGGGGACAGCAGAACACTGAAGCTTTCTTT.

This chain connects TRBV29-1 to TRBJ2-1; D is perhaps TRBD1 (5 bases). The ends were cut back, 2 bases at V and 10 bases at J, with 24 bases in the middle. Germline CDR1 reads SQVTM; CDR2 reads ANQGSEA. This CDR3 has 16 amino acids. Here the CDR3 DNA reads TGCAGCGTTGAACTCCCGTCGGACATTACCCTCTGGGAGCAGTTCTTC. Translation: CSVELPSDITLWEQFF.

This clone has a single count. The chain joins TRBV19 to TRBJ2-1, with D tentatively TRBD2 (6 bases). The CDR3 runs to 15 residues. Germline values: CDR1 LNHDA, CDR2 SQIVND (reference sequence). Trimming shortened V by 4 bases and J by 8 bases, and 18 bases separated the two germline ends. The chain's CDR3 is CASSRLAAAEDEQFF. CDR3 sequence (DNA): TGTGCCAGTAGTAGGTTAGCGGCCGCCGAAGATGAGCAGTTCTTC. The whole variable domain, filled in from reference TRBV19 and TRBJ2-1, reads DGGITQSPKYLFRKEGQNVTLSCEQNLNHDAMYWYRQDPGQGLRLIYYSQIVNDFQKGDIAEGYSVSREKKESFPLTVTSAQKNPTAFYLCASSRLAAAEDEQFFGPGTRLTVL.

For the CDR3, the DNA is TGTGCCAGCAGCGGCCGGGATCGTATCAATCAGCCCCAGCATTTT. This codes for CASSGRDRINQPQHF. This chain joins TRBV5-6 and TRBJ1-5; D gene uncertain. This CDR3 contains 15 residues. CDR1 and CDR2 from the germline V gene are SGHDT and YYEEEE. V lost 4 bases to trimming and J lost 3 bases, with 14 bases between them. Using reference TRBV5-6 and TRBJ1-5 for the parts outside the CDR3, the full variable domain is DAGVTQSPTHLIKTRGQQVTLRCSPKSGHDTVSWYQQALGQGPQFIFQYYEEEERQRGNFPDRFSGHQFPNYSSELNVNALLLGDSALYLCASSGRDRINQPQHFGDGTRLSIL.

This chain's CDR3 is CASNPGVVSSYEQYF. The DNA for the CDR3 is TGTGCCAGCAACCCGGGAGTAGTGAGCTCCTACGAGCAGTACTTC. The chain links TRBV28 to TRBJ2-7; tentative D call: TRBD2 (6 bases). V was pared by 7 bases and J by 0 bases, with 16 bases between. The CDR3 has 15 residues. Per the germline V gene, CDR1 is MDHEN and CDR2 is SYDVKM.

The V and J genes are TRBV12-1 and TRBJ1-6. TRBV12-1 is described as a pseudogene. CDR3 length: 15 residues. CDR3 DNA: TGTGCCAGCAGGTTCACCGGGACTCCGACTGATCCCCTCCACTTT. Translating it yields CASRFTGTPTDPLHF.

This chain links TRBV4-2 with TRBJ1-1; D ambiguous. The germline V and J ends were trimmed by 2 bases and 4 bases, with 11 bases remaining between them. The CDR3 has 14 amino acids. The germline V gene encodes CDR1 LGHNA and CDR2 YNFKEQ. This chain's CDR3 is CASSQTRIGTEAFF. CDR3 sequence (DNA): TGTGCCAGCAGCCAAACTAGGATCGGCACTGAAGCTTTCTTT.

This sequence joins TRBV5-1 and TRBJ2-7; 9 bases match TRBD2. Per the germline V gene, CDR1 is SGHRS and CDR2 is YFSETQ. The CDR3 spans 14 residues. J lost 10 bases, V lost 0 bases, and 8 bases had no gene match. The CDR3 coding sequence is TGCGCCAGCAGCTTGGGTTCGGCTAGCGGGGCCCAGTACTTC. This sequence encodes CASSLGSASGAQYF.

The chain is built from TRBV7-3 and TRBJ2-5; TRBD2 aligns across 10 bases. V was pared by 5 bases and J by 5 bases, with 8 bases of the junction left unmatched. CDR1 and CDR2 (germline): SGHTA, FQGTGA. The CDR3 runs 15 residues. CDR3 DNA: TGTGCCAGCAGCCAAACTAGCGGGATCTGGGAGACCCAGTACTTC. It encodes CASSQTSGIWETQYF.

V and J are TRBV15 and TRBJ2-1; possibly TRBD1 for D (5 bases). Per germline, CDR1 LNHNV and CDR2 YYDKDF (reference sequence). This CDR3 comprises 14 residues. Trimming took off 1 base at V and 4 bases at J, with 8 bases between the two ends. The CDR3 bases are TGTGCCACCAGCAGAGTGGCAGGGTACAATGAGCAGTTCTTC. It translates to CATSRVAGYNEQFF.

V and J are TRBV5-1 and TRBJ2-1, with D possibly TRBD2 on 6 matching bases. Trimming shortened V by 4 bases and J by 1 base, and 18 bases separated the two germline ends. CDR1 is SGHRS, CDR2 YFSETQ, per germline. There are 17 residues in the CDR3. The CDR3 DNA reads TGCGCCAGCAGCGGGGGGAGGTCAGATTCATCCTACAATGAGCAGTTCTTC. Translating gives CASSGGRSDSSYNEQFF.

The gene calls are TRBV6-5 and TRBJ2-7, with D possibly being TRBD2 (6 bases). V was shortened by 6 bases and J by 1 base, with 13 bases between the two germline ends. CDR3 length equals 14 residues. Germline V gives CDR1 MNHEY, CDR2 SVGAGI. CDR3 sequence (DNA): TGTGCCAGCAGCACCGGGACTGGATCCTACGAGCAGTACTTC. Its protein is CASSTGTGSYEQYF.

V usage is TRBV18 and J usage is TRBJ2-2; D is unclear. CDR3 length equals 15 residues. The V end lost 3 bases, the J end lost 0 bases, and 8 bases lay between the germline ends. CDR1 is KGHSH and CDR2 is LQKENI in the germline V gene. The CDR3 nucleotides read TGTGCCAGCTCACCTGTGACTTCGAACACCGGGGAGCTGTTTTTT. It is translated as CASSPVTSNTGELFF. Variable domain in full (rest from reference TRBV18 and TRBJ2-2): NAGVMQNPRHLVRRRGQEARLRCSPMKGHSHVYWYRQLPEEGLKFMVYLQKENIIDESGMPKERFSAEFPKEGPSILRIQQVVRGDSAAYFCASSPVTSNTGELFFGEGSRLTVL.

V usage is TRBV11-2 and J usage is TRBJ2-2, with D possibly being TRBD2 (6 bases). Per the germline V gene, CDR1 is SGHAT and CDR2 is FQNNGV. The CDR3 runs to 16 residues. Trimming took 2 bases from V and 0 from J, leaving 10 bases between them. DNA for the CDR3: TGTGCCAGCAGCTTAAGTCCGGGAGCGAACACCGGGGAGCTGTTTTTT. Translation gives CASSLSPGANTGELFF.